This T cell receptor beta chain came from a study of blood T cell repertoires in COVID-19. Study-level information: PBMCs, B-cell-depleted T cells, or T cells were the source of the cDNA or gDNA that made up the material.

The CDR3 extends over 13 amino acids. V shed 7 bases and J 4 bases; nucleotides not matched to a gene: 5. Germline V gene sequence: CDR1 ENHRY, CDR2 SYGVKD. Original processing notes: Amplification from reference gene primers served as the basis for estimated nucleated cell counts. TCRdb's copy holds only in-frame clones and misses some; the assay was immunoSEQ multiplex PCR. That table supplies the V and J calls and clone size; D and trimming were determined from the DNA. The profile shows hundreds of thousands of clones, 85% to 90% of them singletons. The TCR originated in an elderly man with acute or convalescent COVID-19. Material: peripheral blood. This chain joins TRBV10-3 and TRBJ1-1; the match to TRBD1 covers 8 bases. The CDR3 DNA reads TGTGCCATCAAGGGCACAGGGGGCACTGAAGCTTTCTTT. Protein sequence: CAIKGTGGTEAFF.